The source of this T cell receptor (beta chain) is a study of blood T cells in healthy people across ages. This CDR3 has 13 residues. Germline V gene sequence: CDR1 SNHLY, CDR2 FYNNEI. Trimming removed 4 bases from V and 2 bases from J; junction bases left unmatched: 1. This clonotype has more than one count but fewer than ten. Sample-barcoded 5' priming and a J-beta primer mix drove a second PCR of roughly 7 to 11 cycles. TCRdb re-derived calls from the 5' RACE reads in MiXCR, one entry per CDR3 protein. The profile covers roughly 2 million distinct CDR3 sequences, with about 50% appearing a single time and approximately 2.1% taken by the ten largest.

The V gene is TRBV2, the J gene TRBJ2-7; 8 nucleotides agree with TRBD2. The origin of this receptor is a middle-aged woman in good health. Sequencing was performed on blood. Written as DNA, the CDR3 is TGTGCCAGCAGTGCCGGGGGGGCCTACGAGCAGTACTTC. As protein: CASSAGGAYEQYF.